This T cell receptor beta chain was captured by sequencing in a study of blood T cell repertoires in COVID-19. Across the whole study: Whether acute or convalescent, the COVID-19 samples came from the United States, Italy and Spain. PBMCs, B-cell-depleted T cells, or T cells were the source of the cDNA or gDNA that made up the material.

The protocol was immunoSEQ multiplex PCR, while the TCRdb copy is restricted to in-frame clones and leaves out a portion. The sample consists of 90,000 to 150,000 clones, roughly three quarters of them appearing once. The TCR was taken from a human donor in a cohort sampled during active COVID-19. Input material: peripheral blood.

The CDR3 sequence is CASGPLADNEQFF. In DNA, the CDR3 is TGTGCTAGTGGTCCCCTAGCGGACAATGAGCAGTTCTTC. The rearrangement uses TRBV12-5 and TRBJ2-1, with 7 positions matching TRBD2. This CDR3 region has 13 residues. Losses at the gene ends were 5 bases for V and 5 bases for J; bases not matched to a gene: 3. Per the germline V gene, CDR1 is LGHNT and CDR2 is FRNRAP. The full variable domain, completed using reference TRBV12-5 and TRBJ2-1, is DARVTQTPRHKVTEMGQEVTMRCQPILGHNTVFWYRQTMMQGLELLAYFRNRAPLDDSGMPKDRFSAEMPDATLATLKIQPSEPRDSAVYFCASGPLADNEQFFGPGTRLTVL.